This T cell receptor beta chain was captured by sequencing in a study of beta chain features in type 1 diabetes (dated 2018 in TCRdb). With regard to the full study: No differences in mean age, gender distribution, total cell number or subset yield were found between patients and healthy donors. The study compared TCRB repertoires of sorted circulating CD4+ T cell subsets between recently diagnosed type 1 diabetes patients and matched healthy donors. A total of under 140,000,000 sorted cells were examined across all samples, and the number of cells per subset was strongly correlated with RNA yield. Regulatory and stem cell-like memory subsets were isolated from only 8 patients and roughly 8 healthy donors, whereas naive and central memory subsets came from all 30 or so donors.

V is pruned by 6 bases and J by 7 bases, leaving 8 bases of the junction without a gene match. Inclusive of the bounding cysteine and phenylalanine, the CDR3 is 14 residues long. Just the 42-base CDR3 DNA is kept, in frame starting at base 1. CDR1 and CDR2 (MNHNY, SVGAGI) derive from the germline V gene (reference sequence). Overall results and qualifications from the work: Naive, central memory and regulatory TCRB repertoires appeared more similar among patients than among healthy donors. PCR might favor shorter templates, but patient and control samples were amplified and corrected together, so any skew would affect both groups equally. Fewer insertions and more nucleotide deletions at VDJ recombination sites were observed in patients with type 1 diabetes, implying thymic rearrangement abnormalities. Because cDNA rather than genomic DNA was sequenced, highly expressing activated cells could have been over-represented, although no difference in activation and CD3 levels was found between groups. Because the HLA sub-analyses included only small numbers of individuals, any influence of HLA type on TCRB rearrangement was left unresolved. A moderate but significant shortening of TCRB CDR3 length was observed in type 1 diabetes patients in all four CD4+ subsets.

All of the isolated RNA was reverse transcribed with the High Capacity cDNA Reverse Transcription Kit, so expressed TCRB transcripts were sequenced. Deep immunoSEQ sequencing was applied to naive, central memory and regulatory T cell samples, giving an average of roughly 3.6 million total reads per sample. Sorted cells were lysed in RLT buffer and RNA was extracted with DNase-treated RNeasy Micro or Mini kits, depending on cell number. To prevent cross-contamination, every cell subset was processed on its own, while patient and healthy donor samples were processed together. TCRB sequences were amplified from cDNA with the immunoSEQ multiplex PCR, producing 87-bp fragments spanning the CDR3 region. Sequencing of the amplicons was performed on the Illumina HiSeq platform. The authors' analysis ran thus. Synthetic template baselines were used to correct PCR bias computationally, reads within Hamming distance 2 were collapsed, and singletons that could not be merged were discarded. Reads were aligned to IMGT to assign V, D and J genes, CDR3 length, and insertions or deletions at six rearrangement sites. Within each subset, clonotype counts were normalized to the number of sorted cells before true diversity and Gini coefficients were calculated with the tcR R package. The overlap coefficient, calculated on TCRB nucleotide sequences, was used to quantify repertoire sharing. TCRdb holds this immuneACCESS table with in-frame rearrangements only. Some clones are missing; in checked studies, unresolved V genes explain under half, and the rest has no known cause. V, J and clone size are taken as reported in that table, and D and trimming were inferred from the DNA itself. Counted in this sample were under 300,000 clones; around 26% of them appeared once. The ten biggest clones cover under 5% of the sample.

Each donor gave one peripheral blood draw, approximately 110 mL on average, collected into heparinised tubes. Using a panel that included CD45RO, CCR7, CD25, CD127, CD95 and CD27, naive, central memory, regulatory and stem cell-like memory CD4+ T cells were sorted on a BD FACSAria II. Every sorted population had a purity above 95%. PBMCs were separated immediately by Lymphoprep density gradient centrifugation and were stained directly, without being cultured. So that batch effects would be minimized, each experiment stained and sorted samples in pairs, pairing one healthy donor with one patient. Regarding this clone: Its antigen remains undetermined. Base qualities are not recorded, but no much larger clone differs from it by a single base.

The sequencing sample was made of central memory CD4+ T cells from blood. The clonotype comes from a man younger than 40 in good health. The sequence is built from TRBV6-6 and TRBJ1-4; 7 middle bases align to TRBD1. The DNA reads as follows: TGTGCCAGCAGCTTACAGGGGACGCGTGAAAAACTGTTTTTT. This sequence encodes CASSLQGTREKLFF.